The T cell receptor beta chain under discussion was sequenced for a study of identifying expanded T cells in peripheral blood. General observations from the study: Technical replicates showed around 1.2 changed clones; two weeks approximately 16; four weeks 19. Clone count variance between roughly two-week samples rose with total template count.

Comments on this clone: Its target is unknown.

Healthy donors had no documented immune events, such as infections, while sampled. TCRdb keeps only in-frame clones here, not all; method: immunoSEQ multiplex PCR. The data hold 65,000 to 95,000 clones, with over 85% observed a single time. Germline assignment: CDR1 PRHDT and CDR2 FYEKMQ (reference sequence). Trimming shortened V by 4 bases and J by 4 bases, and 20 bases separated the two germline ends. The CDR3 sequence is 17 residues long. Sequencing was carried out using blood. V and J are TRBV13 and TRBJ1-3; D is ambiguous. This clonotype was sampled from a person between 18 and 69 years old in good health. This chain's CDR3 is CASSSSQGAQFGNTIYF. For the CDR3, the DNA is TGTGCCAGCAGCTCTTCCCAAGGTGCCCAGTTCGGAAACACCATATATTTT. The full variable domain, completed using reference TRBV13 and TRBJ1-3, is AAGVIQSPRHLIKEKRETATLKCYPIPRHDTVYWYQQGPGQDPQFLISFYEKMQSDKGSIPDRFSAQQFSDYHSELNMSSLELGDSALYFCASSSSQGAQFGNTIYFGEGSWLTVV.